This T cell receptor (beta chain) was identified in a study of cytomegalovirus exposure and HLA in healthy donors. Whole-study findings and limits: The finding came from a later analysis; first-cohort TCR clusters tended to co-occur in the 130 or so validation repertoires.

On this clone: The antigen remains undetermined.

Repertoires were generated with immunoSEQ multiplex PCR, while TCRdb's copy carries only in-frame clones and drops some. The data show about 98,000 clones, with approximately 88% seen just once and 3.5% to 5% held by the top ten. Germline V gene sequence: CDR1 SGDLS, CDR2 YYNGEE. The CDR3 covers 18 residues. The V segment lost 4 bases and the J segment 3 bases; nucleotides outside the gene matches: 12. V gene TRBV9 combines with J gene TRBJ2-7; TRBD2 aligns across 14 bases. The TCR sequence derives from a woman in her twenties or thirties in good health and CMV-seronegative. The sample taken for sequencing was PBMCs. CDR3 amino acids: CASSPRTSGGRYSYEQYF. CDR3 in DNA: TGTGCCAGCAGCCCGAGGACTAGCGGGGGGCGTTATAGCTACGAGCAGTACTTC.